This is a list of T cell receptor beta chains from one sample in a study of blood T cell repertoires in COVID-19. Clones were read by immunoSEQ multiplex PCR, and TCRdb kept only the in-frame ones, dropping some. The sample includes approximately 110,000 clones, around 83% seen only once; the top ten take approximately 7.9%. What was sequenced was peripheral blood. Every receptor here comes from a woman at least 80 years old with active or convalescent COVID-19. CDR3s include the opening cysteine and the closing phenylalanine or tryptophan. The D gene is left open where the match is weak. Clone size, where shown, is once, few, many, or a class for clones that have expanded.

TRBJ2-5 | few | - | TRBV4-2 | CASSQGRGTQETQYF | TGTGCCAGCAGCCAAGGGCGAGGTACCCAAGAGACCCAGTACTTC
TRBJ2-7 | few | TRBD1 | TRBV7-2 | CASSLPGTGRYEQYF | TGTGCCAGCAGCTTACCCGGGACAGGGCGCTACGAGCAGTACTTC
TRBJ2-3 | - | TRBD1 | TRBV10-2 | CASSVTGGGNTQYF | TGCGCCAGCAGCGTCACAGGGGGCGGAAATACGCAGTATTTT
TRBJ1-2 | - | - | TRBV18 | CASSPPTWGPYTF | TGTGCCAGCTCACCACCTACGTGGGGCCCTTACACCTTC
TRBJ2-2 | - | - | TRBV6-6 | CASRDTRGSNTGELFF | TGTGCCAGCAGAGACACACGGGGGAGTAACACCGGGGAGCTGTTTTTT
TRBJ1-1 | - | TRBD1 | TRBV2 | CASRWTGGYTEAFF | TGTGCCAGCAGGTGGACAGGAGGGTACACTGAAGCTTTCTTT
TRBJ2-5 | - | - | TRBV19 | CASSIIQAPETQYF | TGTGCCAGTAGTATCATACAGGCCCCAGAGACCCAGTACTTC
TRBJ1-5 | once | - | TRBV2 | CASTTDSVSNQPQHF | TGTGCCAGTACGACAGATTCGGTTAGCAATCAGCCCCAGCATTTT
TRBJ1-4 | - | TRBD1 | TRBV28 | CASSPPRGLEKLFF | TGTGCCAGCAGTCCCCCTAGGGGGCTTGAAAAACTGTTTTTT
TRBJ2-7 | - | TRBD1 | TRBV28 | CASRRDRGIYEQYF | TGTGCCAGCAGGAGGGACAGGGGGATCTACGAGCAGTACTTC
TRBJ1-2 | - | - | TRBV12-3/TRBV12-4 | CASSLQEGYGYTF | TGTGCCAGCAGCCTTCAGGAGGGGTATGGCTACACCTTC
TRBJ2-5 | - | - | TRBV7-6 | CASSRADYPQETQYF | TGTGCCAGCAGCCGTGCGGACTACCCGCAAGAGACCCAGTACTTC
TRBJ2-7 | - | TRBD2 | TRBV5-1 | CASSSMTSSYEQYF | TGCGCCAGCAGCTCGATGACTAGCAGCTACGAGCAGTACTTC
TRBJ1-4 | - | - | TRBV24-1 | CATSEGQLRNEKLFF | TGTGCCACCAGTGAAGGACAACTAAGGAATGAAAAACTGTTTTTT
TRBJ1-2 | - | - | TRBV10-3 | CAISGRTPGSYGYTF | TGTGCCATCAGTGGTAGGACCCCGGGATCCTATGGCTACACCTTC
TRBJ1-2 | - | TRBD1 | TRBV28 | CASSTGGYGYTF | TGTGCCAGCAGTACAGGGGGCTATGGCTACACCTTC
TRBJ2-7 | - | - | TRBV6-5 | CASSYYPEGYEQYF | TGTGCCAGCAGTTACTACCCGGAGGGCTACGAGCAGTACTTC
TRBJ2-1 | - | TRBD1 | TRBV5-1 | CASSQDRTDYNEQFF | TGCGCCAGCAGTCAGGACAGGACAGACTACAATGAGCAGTTCTTC
TRBJ1-2 | medium-sized | TRBD1 | TRBV27 | CASSLGGQDYGYTF | TGTGCCAGCAGTTTGGGAGGACAGGACTATGGCTACACCTTC
TRBJ2-5 | - | TRBD1 | TRBV19 | CASSASDRGQETQYF | TGTGCCAGTAGTGCTTCGGACAGGGGGCAGGAGACCCAGTACTTC